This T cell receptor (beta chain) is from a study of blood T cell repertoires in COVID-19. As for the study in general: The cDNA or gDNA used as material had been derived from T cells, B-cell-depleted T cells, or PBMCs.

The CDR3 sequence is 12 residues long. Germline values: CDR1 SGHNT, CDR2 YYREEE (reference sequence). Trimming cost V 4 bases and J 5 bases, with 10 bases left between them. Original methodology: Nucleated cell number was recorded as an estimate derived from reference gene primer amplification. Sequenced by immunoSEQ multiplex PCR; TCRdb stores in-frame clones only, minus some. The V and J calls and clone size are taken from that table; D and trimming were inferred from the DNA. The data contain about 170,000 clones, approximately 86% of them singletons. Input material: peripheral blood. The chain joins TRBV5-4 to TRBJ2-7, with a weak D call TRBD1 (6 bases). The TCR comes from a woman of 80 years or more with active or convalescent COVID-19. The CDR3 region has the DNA TGTGCCAGCAGCAAATACAGGGACGAGCAGTACTTC. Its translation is CASSKYRDEQYF. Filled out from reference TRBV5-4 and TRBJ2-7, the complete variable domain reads ETGVTQSPTHLIKTRGQQVTLRCSSQSGHNTVSWYQQALGQGPQFIFQYYREEENGRGNFPPRFSGLQFPNYSSELNVNALELDDSALYLCASSKYRDEQYFGPGTRLTVT.